Shown below are 11 T cell receptor beta chains from a single sample sequenced in a study of cytomegalovirus exposure and HLA in healthy donors. Primers for the PCR totalled 60 Vbeta and 13 Jbeta. Produced via immunoSEQ multiplex PCR; TCRdb's table is partial and in-frame only. The data contain about 200,000 clones, around three quarters of them seen just once; the ten biggest clones take up around 1.9%. The sample taken for sequencing was PBMCs. All receptors come from a man under 40 in good health and CMV-seronegative.

The rearrangement joins TRBV28 to TRBJ2-5; unclear D gene. The CDR3 loop spans 14 amino acids. Per germline, CDR1 MDHEN and CDR2 SYDVKM. The V and J ends lost 6 bases and 0 bases respectively, with 11 bases between them. CDR3 sequence: CASSPLWYQETQYF. DNA of the CDR3: TGTGCCAGCAGCCCACTCTGGTACCAAGAGACCCAGTACTTC.

The V call is TRBV6-6, the J call TRBJ2-7; tentative D call: TRBD2 (6 bases). Germline CDR1 reads MNHNY; CDR2 reads SVGAGI (reference sequence). V was shortened by 6 bases and J by 4 bases, with 22 bases between the two germline ends. This CDR3 region has 16 residues. CDR3 DNA sequence: TGTGCCAGCAGCCCTCTCGCGGCGGGGTCTTTTTACGAGCAGTACTTC. It codes for CASSPLAAGSFYEQYF.

V usage is TRBV21-1 and J usage is TRBJ2-7; TRBD1, the table's D call, was not compared with the DNA. TRBV21-1 has pseudogene status. The CDR3 contains 12 residues. The CDR3 coding sequence is TGTGCCAAGACAGCGCACTCCTACGAGCAGTACTTC. It encodes CAKTAHSYEQYF.

J is TRBJ2-7 and V is TRBV19, with 9 bases matching TRBD2. Germline CDR1 is LNHDA and CDR2 is SQIVND (reference sequence). The CDR3 covers 13 residues. With 6 bases clipped from V and 4 bases from J, the junction kept 4 bases outside the gene matches. The CDR3 protein is CASSTGLAYEQYF. In DNA, the CDR3 is TGTGCCAGTAGCACGGGACTAGCTTACGAGCAGTACTTC. The full variable domain, completed using reference TRBV19 and TRBJ2-7, is DGGITQSPKYLFRKEGQNVTLSCEQNLNHDAMYWYRQDPGQGLRLIYYSQIVNDFQKGDIAEGYSVSREKKESFPLTVTSAQKNPTAFYLCASSTGLAYEQYFGPGTRLTVT.

The genes are TRBV27 and TRBJ2-6; 14 nucleotides line up with TRBD2. The germline CDR1 and CDR2 sequences are MNHEY and SMNVEV (reference sequence). Trimming took 6 bases from V and 2 from J; bases not matched to a gene: 9. The CDR3 runs to 19 residues. Written as DNA, the CDR3 is TGTGCCAGCAGCCGCACCGGGACTAGCGGGAGCACTGGGGCCAACGTCCTGACTTTC. It yields the protein CASSRTGTSGSTGANVLTF.

V is TRBV5-1 and J is TRBJ2-1; possible D gene TRBD1, 6 bases. This CDR3 contains 14 residues. V lost 4 bases to trimming and J lost 10 bases, with 18 bases between them. Germline V lookup: CDR1 SGHRS, CDR2 YFSETQ. The CDR3 DNA reads TGCGCCAGCAGCCCAGGTTCAGGGGCTGGGGAGCAGTTCTTC. Its translation is CASSPGSGAGEQFF.

The chain uses TRBV27 and TRBJ2-7; tentative D call: TRBD2 (6 bases). Germline V gene lookup returns CDR1 MNHEY and CDR2 SMNVEV (reference sequence). There are 16 residues in the CDR3. Between the trimmed V and J ends, which lost 3 bases and 3 bases, there was a span of 18 bases. CDR3 loop: CASSFSGTSNYYEQYF. The CDR3 region has the DNA TGTGCCAGCAGTTTCTCCGGGACTTCTAATTACTACGAGCAGTACTTC.

This chain joins TRBV28 and TRBJ2-7, with 7 bases fitting TRBD1. With 4 bases clipped from V and 3 bases from J, the junction kept 12 bases outside the gene matches. The CDR3 runs 16 residues. Germline V gene sequence: CDR1 MDHEN, CDR2 SYDVKM. The CDR3 loop is CASSSSTGMGVYEQYF. The CDR3 bases are TGTGCCAGCAGTTCCTCGACAGGGATGGGGGTCTACGAGCAGTACTTC.

The rearrangement uses TRBV4-1 and TRBJ2-1, with 12 bases fitting TRBD2. Germline lookup yields CDR1 MGHRA and CDR2 YSYEKL. This CDR3 is built from 16 residues. V lost 1 base to trimming and J lost 6 bases; unmatched junction nucleotides: 4. The CDR3 sequence is CASSQVPTSGSNEQFF. Written as DNA, the CDR3 is TGCGCCAGCAGCCAAGTCCCGACTAGCGGGAGCAATGAGCAGTTCTTC.

The gene calls are TRBV5-1 and TRBJ1-2; 7 nucleotides agree with TRBD1. Germline CDR1 and CDR2: SGHRS and YFSETQ. This CDR3 has 16 amino acids. Trimming cost V 7 bases and J 0 bases; bases outside gene matches: 12. The CDR3 reads CASQGDSVPSNYGYTF. The CDR3 DNA reads TGCGCCAGCCAGGGGGACAGCGTGCCCTCTAACTATGGCTACACCTTC.

The chain employs TRBV10-3 and TRBJ1-2; unclear D gene. CDR3 length: 14 amino acids. V shed 7 bases and J shed 2 bases, with 14 bases lying between them. Germline lookup yields CDR1 ENHRY and CDR2 SYGVKD. CDR3 loop: CAITSDGLNYGYTF. The CDR3 DNA follows: TGTGCCATCACCTCGGACGGACTAAACTATGGCTACACCTTC.